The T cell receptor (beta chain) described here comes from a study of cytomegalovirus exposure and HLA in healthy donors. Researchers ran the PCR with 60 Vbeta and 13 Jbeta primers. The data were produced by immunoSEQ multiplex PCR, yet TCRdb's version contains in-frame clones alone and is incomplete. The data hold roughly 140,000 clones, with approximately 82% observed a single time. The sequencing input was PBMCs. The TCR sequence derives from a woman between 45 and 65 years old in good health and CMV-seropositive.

CDR3 bases: TGTGCCTGGAGCCATACAGGGACTGAAGCTTTCTTT. Its protein is CAWSHTGTEAFF. This chain joins TRBV30 and TRBJ1-1; possibly TRBD1 for D (6 bases). Trimming stripped 3 bases from V and 5 bases from J, with 10 bases between. There are 12 residues in the CDR3. Germline-derived CDR1 and CDR2 are GTSNPN and SVGIG (reference sequence).